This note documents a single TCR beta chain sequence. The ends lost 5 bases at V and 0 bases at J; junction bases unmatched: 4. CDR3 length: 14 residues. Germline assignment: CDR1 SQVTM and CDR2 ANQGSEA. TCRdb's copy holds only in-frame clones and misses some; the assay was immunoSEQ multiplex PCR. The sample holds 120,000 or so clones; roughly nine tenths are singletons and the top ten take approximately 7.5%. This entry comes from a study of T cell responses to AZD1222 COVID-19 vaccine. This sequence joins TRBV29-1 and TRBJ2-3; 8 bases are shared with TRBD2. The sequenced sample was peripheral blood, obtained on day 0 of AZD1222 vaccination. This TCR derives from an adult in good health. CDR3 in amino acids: CSVSGGRSTDTQYF. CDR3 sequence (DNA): TGCAGCGTTAGCGGGGGCCGTAGCACAGATACGCAGTATTTT.